The entry that follows covers one T cell receptor (beta chain) sequence. Its antigen remains unknown. Specified treatment: about 20 received Ad26.COV2.S at low or high dose, single or two shots; 5 received placebo; per-sample allocation not given. Material that was analyzed had been drawn on day 63 after the first vaccine or placebo injection. Spike of the Wuhan-strain SARS-CoV-2 was expressed by an Ad26 vector, which formed the vaccine. The data belong to a study of Ad26.COV2.S vaccination and SARS-CoV-2 variants. Study context: Donor allocation was to the COV1001 Ad26.COV2.S trial arm.

Whole-study results and caveats: Vaccine recipients showed a spike-specific TCR breadth that was higher than in placebo recipients. Post-vaccination spike-specific CD8+ and CD4+ T cell responses reportedly had substantial breadth.

The table came from immunoSEQ multiplex PCR; TCRdb's copy has only in-frame clones and leaves some out. The repertoire holds 350,000 to 400,000 clones, with approximately 90% as singletons. V shed 3 bases and J 7 bases; nucleotides not matched to a gene: 7. CDR3 size: 15 residues. Germline V CDR1 and CDR2: LNHDA, SQIVND (reference sequence). The specimen was peripheral blood, collected in a trial of Ad26.COV2.S vaccine versus placebo. The sequence came from a person aged 18-65 years who received the Ad26.COV2.S COVID-19 vaccine or a placebo. This chain joins TRBV19 and TRBJ2-1; 9 bases are shared with TRBD1. CDR3 loop: CASSITGGAGNEQFF. DNA for the CDR3: TGTGCCAGTAGTATTACAGGGGGCGCTGGTAATGAGCAGTTCTTC.